A selection of T cell receptor beta chains follows, all from one sample in a study of beta chain features in type 1 diabetes. TCRdb keeps only in-frame clones here, not all; method: immunoSEQ multiplex PCR. The table has under 500,000 clones, around 30% seen once. The sequencing input was naive CD4+ T cells from blood. These receptors were obtained from a young man in good health. Both conserved end residues are part of each CDR3. D genes are given only for firm matches. Part of the rows lack a size; the others show once, few, many or a class for expanded clones.

V,D,J,size,CDR3,DNA
TRBV30,.,TRBJ1-2,few,CAWDSGPGYTF,TGTGCCTGGGACTCGGGTCCCGGCTACACCTTC
TRBV30,.,TRBJ2-7,few,CAWSRDGSYEQYF,TGTGCCTGGAGCCGGGACGGATCCTACGAGCAGTACTTC
TRBV7-6,TRBD2,TRBJ2-7,.,CASSPGRGEQYF,TGTGCCAGCAGCCCTGGGCGGGGGGAGCAGTACTTC
TRBV5-1,TRBD1,TRBJ2-5,.,CASSLTGGRETQYF,TGCGCCAGCAGCTTGACAGGGGGCCGGGAGACCCAGTACTTC
TRBV21-1,.,TRBJ2-7,.,CASSGGRQSYEQYF,TGTGCCAGCAGCGGAGGGCGGCAGTCCTACGAGCAGTACTTC
TRBV20-1,.,TRBJ2-7,.,CSAGDNYEQYF,TGCAGTGCTGGGGATAACTACGAGCAGTACTTC
TRBV6-1,.,TRBJ2-1,.,CASSEGLVHNEQFF,TGTGCCAGCAGTGAAGGACTAGTCCACAATGAGCAGTTCTTC
TRBV13,TRBD2,TRBJ2-3,few,CASSMGTSGRLADTQYF,TGTGCCAGCAGCATGGGGACTAGCGGGAGGCTGGCAGATACGCAGTATTTT
TRBV10-3,.,TRBJ1-4,.,CAISAQGTNEKLFF,TGTGCCATCAGTGCTCAAGGTACTAATGAAAAACTGTTTTTT
TRBV29-1,.,TRBJ2-3,once,CSVEPGLVDTQYF,TGCAGCGTTGAACCGGGGCTGGTAGATACGCAGTATTTT
TRBV30,.,TRBJ2-5,.,CAWSDQALGRLQETQYF,TGTGCCTGGAGTGATCAGGCCCTGGGCAGGCTACAAGAGACCCAGTACTTC
TRBV14,.,TRBJ2-4,few,CASSPPGVGENIQYF,TGTGCCAGCAGCCCACCGGGAGTTGGGGAAAACATTCAGTACTTC
TRBV30,.,TRBJ2-5,.,CAWRGLAETQYF,TGTGCCTGGAGAGGGCTAGCGGAGACCCAGTACTTC
TRBV5-1,TRBD1,TRBJ2-5,.,CASSTGQLVQETQYF,TGCGCCAGCAGCACGGGACAGCTCGTCCAAGAGACCCAGTACTTC
TRBV30,TRBD2,TRBJ2-7,few,CAWSRASGRYEQYF,TGTGCCTGGAGTCGCGCTAGCGGGAGATACGAGCAGTACTTC
TRBV7-2,.,TRBJ1-2,.,CASSLQGYGYTF,TGTGCCAGCAGCTTACAGGGTTATGGCTACACCTTC
TRBV29-1,.,TRBJ1-2,few,CSVELTTNYGYTF,TGCAGCGTTGAATTGACAACCAACTATGGCTACACCTTC